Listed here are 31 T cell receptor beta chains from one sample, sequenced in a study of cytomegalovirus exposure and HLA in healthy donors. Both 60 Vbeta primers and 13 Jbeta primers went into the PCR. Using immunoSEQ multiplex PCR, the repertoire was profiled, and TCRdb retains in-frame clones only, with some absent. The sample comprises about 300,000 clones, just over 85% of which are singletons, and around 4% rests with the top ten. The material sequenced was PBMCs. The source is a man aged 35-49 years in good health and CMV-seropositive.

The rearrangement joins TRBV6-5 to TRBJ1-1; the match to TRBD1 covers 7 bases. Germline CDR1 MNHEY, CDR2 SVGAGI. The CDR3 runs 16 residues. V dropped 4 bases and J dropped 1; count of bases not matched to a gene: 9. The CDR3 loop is CASSWSLNRGNTEAFF. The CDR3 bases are TGTGCCAGCAGTTGGTCCTTAAACAGGGGGAACACTGAAGCTTTCTTT.

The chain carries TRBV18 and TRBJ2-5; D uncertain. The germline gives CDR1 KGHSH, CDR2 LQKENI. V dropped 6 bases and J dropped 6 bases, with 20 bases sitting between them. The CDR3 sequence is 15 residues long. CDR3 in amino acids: CASSFMTARVQTQYF. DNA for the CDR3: TGTGCCAGCTCTTTCATGACCGCCCGGGTACAGACCCAGTACTTC. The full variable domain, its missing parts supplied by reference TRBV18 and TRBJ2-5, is NAGVMQNPRHLVRRRGQEARLRCSPMKGHSHVYWYRQLPEEGLKFMVYLQKENIIDESGMPKERFSAEFPKEGPSILRIQQVVRGDSAAYFCASSFMTARVQTQYFGPGTRLLVL.

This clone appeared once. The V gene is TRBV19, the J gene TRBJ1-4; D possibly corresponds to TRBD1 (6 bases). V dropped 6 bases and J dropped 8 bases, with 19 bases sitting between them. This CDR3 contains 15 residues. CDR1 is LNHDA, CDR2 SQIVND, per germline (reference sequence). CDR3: CASSPIKGTREKLFF. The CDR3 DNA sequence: TGTGCCAGTAGCCCGATAAAGGGGACAAGGGAAAAACTGTTTTTT.

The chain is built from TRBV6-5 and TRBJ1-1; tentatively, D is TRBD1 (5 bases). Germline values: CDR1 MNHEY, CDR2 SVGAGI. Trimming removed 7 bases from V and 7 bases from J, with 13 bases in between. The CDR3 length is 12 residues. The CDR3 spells CASIRRRGEAFF. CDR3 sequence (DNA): TGTGCCAGCATCCGACGAAGGGGTGAAGCTTTCTTT.

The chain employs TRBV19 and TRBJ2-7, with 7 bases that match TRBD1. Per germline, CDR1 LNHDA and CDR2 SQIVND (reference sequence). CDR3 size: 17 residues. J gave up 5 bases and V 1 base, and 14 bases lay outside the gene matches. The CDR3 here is CASSIGVLQGEFDEQYF. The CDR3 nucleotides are TGTGCCAGTAGTATAGGGGTGCTGCAGGGGGAATTCGACGAGCAGTACTTC.

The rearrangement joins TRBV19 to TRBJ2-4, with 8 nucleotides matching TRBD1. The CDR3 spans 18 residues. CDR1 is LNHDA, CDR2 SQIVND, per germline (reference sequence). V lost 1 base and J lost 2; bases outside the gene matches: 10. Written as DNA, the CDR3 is TGTGCCAGTAGTATAGTGGCCGACAGGGGAAGAACCAAAAACATTCAGTACTTC. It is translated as CASSIVADRGRTKNIQYF.

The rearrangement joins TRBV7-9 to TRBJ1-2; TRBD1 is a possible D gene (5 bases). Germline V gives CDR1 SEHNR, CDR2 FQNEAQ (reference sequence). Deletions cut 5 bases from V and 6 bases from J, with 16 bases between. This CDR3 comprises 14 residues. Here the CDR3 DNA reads TGTGCCAGCAGCCCCGCGCCCACAGGCGATGGCTACACCTTC. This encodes CASSPAPTGDGYTF.

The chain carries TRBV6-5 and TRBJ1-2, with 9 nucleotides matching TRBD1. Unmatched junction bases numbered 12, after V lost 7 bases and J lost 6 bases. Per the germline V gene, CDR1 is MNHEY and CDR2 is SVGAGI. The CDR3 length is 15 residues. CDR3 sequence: CASTLTRDRVNGYTF. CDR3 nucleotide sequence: TGTGCCAGCACGCTTACCCGGGACAGGGTGAATGGCTACACCTTC.

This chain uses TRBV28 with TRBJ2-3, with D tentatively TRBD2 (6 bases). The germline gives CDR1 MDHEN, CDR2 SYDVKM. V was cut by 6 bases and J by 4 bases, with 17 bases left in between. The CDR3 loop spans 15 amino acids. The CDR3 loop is CASSELAAPADTQYF. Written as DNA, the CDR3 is TGTGCCAGCAGCGAACTAGCCGCCCCCGCAGATACGCAGTATTTT.

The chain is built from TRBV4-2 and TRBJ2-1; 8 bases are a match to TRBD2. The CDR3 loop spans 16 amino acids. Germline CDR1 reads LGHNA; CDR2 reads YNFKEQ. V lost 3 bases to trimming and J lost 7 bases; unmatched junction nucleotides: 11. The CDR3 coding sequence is TGTGCCAGCAGCCATCCGGGAGGGCCGCGAGAGAATGAGCAGTTCTTC. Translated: CASSHPGGPRENEQFF.

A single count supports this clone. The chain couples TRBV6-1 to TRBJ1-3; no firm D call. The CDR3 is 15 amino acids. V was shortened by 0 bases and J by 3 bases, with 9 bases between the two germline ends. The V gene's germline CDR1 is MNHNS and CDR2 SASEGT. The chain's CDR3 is CASSEAERIGNTIYF. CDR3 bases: TGTGCCAGCAGTGAAGCCGAGCGGATTGGAAACACCATATATTTT.

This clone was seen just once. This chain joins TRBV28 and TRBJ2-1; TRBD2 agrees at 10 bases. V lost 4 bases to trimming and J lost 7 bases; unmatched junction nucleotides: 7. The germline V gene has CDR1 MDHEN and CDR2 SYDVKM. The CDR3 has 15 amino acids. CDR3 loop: CASSSYTSGKNEQFF. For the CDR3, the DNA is TGTGCCAGCAGTTCATATACTAGCGGGAAGAATGAGCAGTTCTTC.

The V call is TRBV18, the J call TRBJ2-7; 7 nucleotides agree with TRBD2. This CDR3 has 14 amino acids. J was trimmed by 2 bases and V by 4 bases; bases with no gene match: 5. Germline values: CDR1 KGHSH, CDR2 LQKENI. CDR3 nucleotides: TGTGCCAGCTCACTACCGACTAGCACCTACGAGCAGTACTTC. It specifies CASSLPTSTYEQYF.

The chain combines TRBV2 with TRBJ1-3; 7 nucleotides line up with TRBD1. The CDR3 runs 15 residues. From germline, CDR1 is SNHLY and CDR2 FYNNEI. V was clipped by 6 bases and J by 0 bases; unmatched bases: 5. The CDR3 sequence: CASSRDSFSGNTIYF. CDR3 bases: TGTGCCAGCAGCCGGGACAGTTTCTCTGGAAACACCATATATTTT.

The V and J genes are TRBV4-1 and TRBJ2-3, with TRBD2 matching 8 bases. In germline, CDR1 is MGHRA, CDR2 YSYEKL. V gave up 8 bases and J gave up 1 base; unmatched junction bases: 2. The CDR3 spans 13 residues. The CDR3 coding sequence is TGCGCCAGCCGGGAGGGCGGCACAGATACGCAGTATTTT. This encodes CASREGGTDTQYF.

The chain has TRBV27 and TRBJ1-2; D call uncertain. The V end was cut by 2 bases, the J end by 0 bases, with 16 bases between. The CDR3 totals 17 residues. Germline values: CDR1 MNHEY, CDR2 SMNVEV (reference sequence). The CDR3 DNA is TGTGCCAGCAGTTTACGCCAGTGGGAGTTAGCTAACTATGGCTACACCTTC. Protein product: CASSLRQWELANYGYTF.

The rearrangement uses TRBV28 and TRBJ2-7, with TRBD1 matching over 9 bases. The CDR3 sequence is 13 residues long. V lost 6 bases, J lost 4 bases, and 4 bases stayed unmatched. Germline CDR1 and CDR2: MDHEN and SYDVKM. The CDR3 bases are TGTGCCAGCAGAGGGACAGGGTTTTACGAGCAGTACTTC. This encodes CASRGTGFYEQYF.

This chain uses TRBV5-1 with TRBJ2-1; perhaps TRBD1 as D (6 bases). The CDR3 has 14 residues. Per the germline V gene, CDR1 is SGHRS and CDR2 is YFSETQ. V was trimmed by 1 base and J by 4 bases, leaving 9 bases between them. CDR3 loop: CASSLKGVYNEQFF. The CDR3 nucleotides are TGCGCCAGCAGCTTGAAGGGGGTGTACAATGAGCAGTTCTTC.

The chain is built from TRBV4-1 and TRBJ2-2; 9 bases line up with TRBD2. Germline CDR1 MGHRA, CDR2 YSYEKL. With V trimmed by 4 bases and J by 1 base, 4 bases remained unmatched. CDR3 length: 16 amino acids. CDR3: CASSLYSGRNTGELFF. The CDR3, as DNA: TGCGCCAGCAGCCTTTATAGCGGGAGGAACACCGGGGAGCTGTTTTTT.

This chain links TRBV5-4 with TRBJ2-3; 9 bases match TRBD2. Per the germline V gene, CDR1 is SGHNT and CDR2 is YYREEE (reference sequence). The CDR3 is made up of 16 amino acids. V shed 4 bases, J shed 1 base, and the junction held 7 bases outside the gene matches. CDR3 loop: CASSHPQRGGTDTQYF. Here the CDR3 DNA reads TGTGCCAGCAGCCACCCTCAGCGGGGGGGCACAGATACGCAGTATTTT.

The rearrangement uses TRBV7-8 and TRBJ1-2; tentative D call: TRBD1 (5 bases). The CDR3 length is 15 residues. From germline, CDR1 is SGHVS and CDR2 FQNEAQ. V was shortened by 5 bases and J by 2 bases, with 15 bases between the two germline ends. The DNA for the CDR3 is TGTGCCAGCAGCGCTACGACAGTGGAAAACTATGGCTACACCTTC. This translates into CASSATTVENYGYTF.

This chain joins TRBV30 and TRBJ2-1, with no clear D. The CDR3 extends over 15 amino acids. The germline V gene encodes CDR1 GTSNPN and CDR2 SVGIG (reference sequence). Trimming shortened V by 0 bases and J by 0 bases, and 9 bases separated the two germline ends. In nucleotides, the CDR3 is TGTGCCTGGAGTGTAATCGAGAGCTCCTACAATGAGCAGTTCTTC. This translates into CAWSVIESSYNEQFF.

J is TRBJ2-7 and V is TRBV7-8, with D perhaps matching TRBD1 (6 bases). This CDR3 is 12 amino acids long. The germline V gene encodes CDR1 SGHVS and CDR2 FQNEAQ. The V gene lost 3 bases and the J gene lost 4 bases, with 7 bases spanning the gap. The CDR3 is CASSFDRYEQYF. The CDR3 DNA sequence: TGTGCCAGCAGCTTCGACAGGTACGAGCAGTACTTC.

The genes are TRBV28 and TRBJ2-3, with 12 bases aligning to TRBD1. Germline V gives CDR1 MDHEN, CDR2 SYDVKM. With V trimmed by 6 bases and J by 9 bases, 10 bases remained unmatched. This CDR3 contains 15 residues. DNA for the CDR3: TGTGCCAGCAGCCAACCGGGACAGGGGGCGGGAACGCAGTATTTT. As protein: CASSQPGQGAGTQYF.

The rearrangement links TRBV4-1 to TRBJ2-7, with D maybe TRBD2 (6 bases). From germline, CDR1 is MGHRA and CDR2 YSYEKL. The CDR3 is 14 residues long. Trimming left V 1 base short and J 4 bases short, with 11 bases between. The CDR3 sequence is CASSQGAGYYEQYF. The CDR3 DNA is TGCGCCAGCAGCCAAGGAGCGGGTTATTACGAGCAGTACTTC.

The chain's CDR3 is CASRPQGVHYGYTF. CDR3 nucleotides: TGTGCCAGCAGGCCCCAAGGGGTTCATTATGGCTACACCTTC. V gene TRBV27 combines with J gene TRBJ1-2; TRBD1 might be the D (5 bases). The CDR3 has 14 residues. Deletions cut 6 bases from V and 5 bases from J, with 16 bases between. Germline V CDR1 and CDR2: MNHEY, SMNVEV (reference sequence).

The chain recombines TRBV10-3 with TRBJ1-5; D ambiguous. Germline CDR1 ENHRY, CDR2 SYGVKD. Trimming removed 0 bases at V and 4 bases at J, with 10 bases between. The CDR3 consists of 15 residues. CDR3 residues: CAISESTGVNQPQHF. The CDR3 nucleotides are TGTGCCATCAGTGAGTCGACGGGAGTTAATCAGCCCCAGCATTTT.

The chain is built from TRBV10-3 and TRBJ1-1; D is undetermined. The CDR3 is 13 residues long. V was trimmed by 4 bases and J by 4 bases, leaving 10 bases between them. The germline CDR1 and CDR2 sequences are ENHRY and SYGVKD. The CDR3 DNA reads TGTGCCATCAGTGCCTCCTTATCCACTGAAGCTTTCTTT. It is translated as CAISASLSTEAFF.

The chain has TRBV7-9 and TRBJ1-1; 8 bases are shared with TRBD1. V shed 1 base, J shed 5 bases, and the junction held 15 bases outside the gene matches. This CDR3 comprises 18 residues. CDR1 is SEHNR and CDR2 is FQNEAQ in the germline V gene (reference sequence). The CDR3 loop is CASSLGWRQGAEWTEAFF. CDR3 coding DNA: TGTGCCAGCAGCTTAGGTTGGCGGCAGGGGGCGGAGTGGACTGAAGCTTTCTTT.

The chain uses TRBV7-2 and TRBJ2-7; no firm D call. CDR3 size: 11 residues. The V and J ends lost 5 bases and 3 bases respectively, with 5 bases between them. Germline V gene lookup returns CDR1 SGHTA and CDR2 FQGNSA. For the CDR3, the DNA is TGTGCCAGCAGCCCACTCTACGAGCAGTACTTC. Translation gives CASSPLYEQYF.

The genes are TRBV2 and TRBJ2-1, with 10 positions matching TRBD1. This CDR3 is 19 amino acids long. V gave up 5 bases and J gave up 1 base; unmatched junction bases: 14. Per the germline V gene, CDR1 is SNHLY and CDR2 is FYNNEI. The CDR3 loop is CASSYGRDRGFISYNEQFF. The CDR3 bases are TGTGCCAGCAGTTATGGGAGGGACAGGGGATTTATTTCCTACAATGAGCAGTTCTTC.